Each of the 30 T cell receptor beta chains below was sequenced from the same sample in a study of response to subunit inactivated influenza vaccine. TCRdb fed the RT-PCR reads into MiXCR, producing one record per CDR3 protein. The table includes 700,000 to 800,000 distinct CDR3 sequences, around 18% detected once. The sequencing here drew on PBMCs from blood, taken about 5 days after vaccination. The receptors shown here come from a man aged 50 to 60 who received an inactivated influenza vaccine.

This clonotype has just a few counts. The J gene is TRBJ1-5, the V gene TRBV5-5, with TRBD1 matching over 7 bases. The V gene's germline CDR1 is SGHKS and CDR2 YYEKEE (reference sequence). This CDR3 is built from 15 residues. V was clipped by 0 bases and J by 7 bases; unmatched bases: 7. CDR3 loop: CASSLGVAGGQPQHF. CDR3 nucleotide sequence: TGTGCCAGCAGCTTGGGGGTGGCAGGGGGGCAGCCCCAGCATTTT.

In this sample, this clonotype turned up a few times. This chain's CDR3 is CSAREPQGHQPQHF. The CDR3 DNA follows: TGCAGTGCTAGAGAACCTCAGGGACATCAGCCCCAGCATTTT. The chain combines TRBV20-1 with TRBJ1-5; TRBD1 is a possible D gene (5 bases). With 0 bases removed from V and 5 bases from J, the gap between germline ends came to 11 bases. Germline V gene data show CDR1 as DFQATT and CDR2 as SNEGSKA (reference sequence). This CDR3 is 14 amino acids long.

This chain uses TRBV20-1 with TRBJ2-3, with 7 bases lining up with TRBD2. This CDR3 has 14 amino acids. The germline gives CDR1 DFQATT, CDR2 SNEGSKA (reference sequence). Trimming at V came to 2 bases and at J to 2 bases, leaving 4 bases not matched to a gene. CDR3 DNA sequence: TGCAGTGCTAGACGAGCGGGGTCCACAGATACGCAGTATTTT. Translation gives CSARRAGSTDTQYF.

This clonotype showed up many times. The rearrangement uses TRBV27 and TRBJ2-1, with TRBD1 identical over 7 bases. The junction had 5 bases not matched to a gene; V was cut back by 4 bases and J by 8 bases. Per the germline V gene, CDR1 is MNHEY and CDR2 is SMNVEV (reference sequence). CDR3 size: 13 residues. The CDR3 bases are TGTGCCAGCAGTTGGGGACAGTGGGATGAGCAGTTCTTC. Its translation is CASSWGQWDEQFF.

V usage is TRBV7-3 and J usage is TRBJ1-5; weak D call: TRBD1 (6 bases). V shed 5 bases and J shed 4 bases, with 27 bases lying between them. Germline assignment: CDR1 SGHTA and CDR2 FQGTGA. This CDR3 spans 19 amino acids. As DNA, the CDR3 is TGTGCCAGCAGCAAACACCGCCGGGGCCCCCAAAGGGGGAATCAGCCCCAGCATTTT. Residues: CASSKHRRGPQRGNQPQHF. Variable domain in full (rest from reference TRBV7-3 and TRBJ1-5): GAGVSQTPSNKVTEKGKYVELRCDPISGHTALYWYRQSLGQGPEFLIYFQGTGAADDSGLPNDRFFAVRPEGSVSTLKIQRTERGDSAVYLCASSKHRRGPQRGNQPQHFGDGTRLSIL.

This clonotype was seen more than once but under ten times. This rearrangement joins TRBV7-2 to TRBJ2-7; 7 nucleotides align to TRBD2. The CDR3 spans 16 residues. V lost 0 bases, J lost 0 bases, and 5 bases stayed unmatched. Germline V gives CDR1 SGHTA, CDR2 FQGNSA. As DNA, the CDR3 is TGTGCCAGCAGCTTAGCGGGGGGGTACAACTCCTACGAGCAGTACTTC. It encodes CASSLAGGYNSYEQYF.

The rearrangement joins TRBV20-1 to TRBJ2-3; TRBD2 agrees at 13 bases. V was clipped by 2 bases and J by 8 bases; unmatched bases: 10. This CDR3 is built from 16 residues. CDR1 DFQATT and CDR2 SNEGSKA come from the germline V gene (reference sequence). This chain's CDR3 is CSARHAGTSGMFTQYF. The CDR3 DNA reads TGCAGTGCTAGACATGCCGGGACTAGCGGGATGTTTACGCAGTATTTT.

The sample holds a few counts of this clonotype. The chain joins TRBV20-1 to TRBJ1-1, with D possibly TRBD1 on 5 matching bases. Germline V CDR1 and CDR2: DFQATT, SNEGSKA (reference sequence). The CDR3 sequence is 13 residues long. The V and J ends lost 6 bases and 0 bases respectively, with 11 bases between them. CDR3 DNA: TGCAGTGCCCAGGGACCCTTGAACACTGAAGCTTTCTTT. It translates to CSAQGPLNTEAFF.

CDR3 amino acids: CASSPDARVSEQYF. CDR3 coding DNA: TGTGCCAGCAGCCCTGACGCCAGGGTTAGCGAGCAGTACTTC. The J gene is TRBJ2-7, the V gene TRBV7-2, with D possibly being TRBD1 (5 bases). CDR3 size: 14 residues. Germline V lookup: CDR1 SGHTA, CDR2 FQGNSA. The V gene lost 5 bases and the J gene lost 6 bases, with 17 bases spanning the gap.

This clonotype was detected a few times. The gene calls are TRBV30 and TRBJ1-2, with 7 bases aligning to TRBD1. After removal of 0 bases from V and 4 bases from J, the junction contained 2 bases not matched to a gene. The CDR3 covers 13 residues. Germline loops: CDR1 GTSNPN, CDR2 SVGIG (reference sequence). CDR3 in amino acids: CAWSVQGFYGYTF. In DNA, the CDR3 is TGTGCCTGGAGTGTACAGGGGTTCTATGGCTACACCTTC.

This clonotype has more than one count but fewer than ten. J is TRBJ2-3 and V is TRBV6-1, with D tentatively TRBD2 (6 bases). The V gene's germline CDR1 is MNHNS and CDR2 SASEGT. The CDR3 consists of 15 residues. V was pared by 6 bases and J by 2 bases, with 15 bases between. The CDR3: CASSPGGRLTDTQYF. The CDR3 bases are TGTGCCAGCAGCCCCGGAGGGCGGCTCACAGATACGCAGTATTTT.

The sample holds a few counts of this clonotype. The chain joins TRBV5-1 to TRBJ1-4, with unresolved D. This CDR3 comprises 13 residues. Between the trimmed V and J ends, which lost 0 bases and 12 bases, there was a span of 12 bases. Germline values: CDR1 SGHRS, CDR2 YFSETQ. Here the CDR3 DNA reads TGCGCCAGCAGCTTGGCCCCTCAGGAGGAACTGTTTTTT. As protein: CASSLAPQEELFF.

This clonotype has a count of ten or more. The V call is TRBV20-1, the J call TRBJ2-2; the D gene could be TRBD1 or TRBD2 (5 bases each). Trimming left V 3 bases short and J 6 bases short, with 8 bases between. The CDR3 spans 12 residues. CDR1 is DFQATT, CDR2 SNEGSKA, per germline (reference sequence). The CDR3 sequence is CSASWGPGELFF. The CDR3 region has the DNA TGCAGTGCTAGCTGGGGACCCGGGGAGCTGTTTTTT.

A few counts support this clonotype. V and J are TRBV5-6 and TRBJ2-1; a weak D match, TRBD1 (6 bases). Germline loops: CDR1 SGHDT, CDR2 YYEEEE. Trimming cost V 5 bases and J 0 bases, with 15 bases left between them. This CDR3 comprises 16 residues. CDR3 DNA sequence: TGTGCCAGCAGGGTGACCGGGACAACCTCCTACAATGAGCAGTTCTTC. It is translated as CASRVTGTTSYNEQFF.

This clonotype has more than one count but fewer than ten. The rearrangement joins TRBV12-3 or TRBV12-4 to TRBJ1-3; no clear D. This CDR3 spans 11 amino acids. V dropped 3 bases and J dropped 6 bases, with 3 bases sitting between them. The CDR3 DNA is TGTGCCAGCAGTTTTACAAACACCATATATTTT. As protein: CASSFTNTIYF.

The chain uses TRBV7-2 and TRBJ2-7; 8 nucleotides line up with TRBD1. V trimming: 5 bases; J trimming: 2 bases; junction bases outside the gene matches: 8. The CDR3 consists of 15 residues. Germline CDR1 reads SGHTA; CDR2 reads FQGNSA. Here the CDR3 reads CASSLQGVATYEQYF. The CDR3 nucleotides are TGTGCCAGCAGCCTACAGGGGGTGGCGACCTACGAGCAGTACTTC.

Ten or more counts support this clonotype. The chain uses TRBV20-1 and TRBJ2-2; D remains ambiguous. The CDR3 extends over 13 amino acids. The V end lost 0 bases, the J end lost 0 bases, and 2 bases lay between the germline ends. CDR1 is DFQATT, CDR2 SNEGSKA, per germline (reference sequence). The CDR3 here is CSARDANTGELFF. The CDR3 DNA reads as TGCAGTGCTAGAGATGCGAACACCGGGGAGCTGTTTTTT.

This chain links TRBV28 with TRBJ2-7; D gene uncertain. V was pared by 6 bases and J by 6 bases, with 21 bases between. This CDR3 spans 15 amino acids. CDR1 is MDHEN, CDR2 SYDVKM, per germline. CDR3 region: CASSRIDRDIGEQYF. In DNA form, the CDR3 reads TGTGCCAGCAGCAGGATCGATAGGGATATAGGCGAGCAGTACTTC. Complete variable domain (other parts from reference TRBV28 and TRBJ2-7): DVKVTQSSRYLVKRTGEKVFLECVQDMDHENMFWYRQDPGLGLRLIYFSYDVKMKEKGDIPEGYSVSREKKERFSLILESASTNQTSMYLCASSRIDRDIGEQYFGPGTRLTVT.

The chain is built from TRBV20-1 and TRBJ2-7, with D possibly being TRBD1 (6 bases). This CDR3 contains 15 residues. Trimming removed 4 bases at V and 2 bases at J, with 18 bases between. CDR1 and CDR2 from the germline V gene are DFQATT and SNEGSKA (reference sequence). The CDR3 sequence is CSATFSHRVPYEQYF. CDR3 coding DNA: TGCAGTGCTACTTTTTCCCACAGGGTCCCCTACGAGCAGTACTTC.

The V call is TRBV4-2, the J call TRBJ2-1, with 7 bases aligning to TRBD2. Germline CDR1 LGHNA, CDR2 YNFKEQ. The CDR3 contains 14 residues. Trimming cost V 1 base and J 16 bases; bases outside gene matches: 13. CDR3 loop: CASSQARGPSGVFF. The DNA of the CDR3 is TGTGCCAGCAGCCAAGCTAGGGGACCCAGCGGGGTCTTCTTC.

CDR3 sequence: CASSWTSGEYEQYF. The CDR3 region has the DNA TGCGCCAGCAGCTGGACTAGCGGGGAGTACGAGCAGTACTTC. The V and J genes are TRBV5-1 and TRBJ2-7; 12 positions agree with TRBD2. V shed 3 bases, J shed 4 bases, and the junction held 2 bases outside the gene matches. The CDR3 contains 14 residues. Germline CDR1 SGHRS, CDR2 YFSETQ.

This clonotype was counted ten times or more. The CDR3 here is CASSLAGISGNEQFF. The CDR3 DNA reads TGTGCCAGCAGTTTAGCAGGGATCAGCGGCAATGAGCAGTTCTTC. The chain employs TRBV12-3 or TRBV12-4 and TRBJ2-1; D may be TRBD2 (5 bases). The V end was cut by 0 bases, the J end by 6 bases, with 12 bases between. The CDR3 runs 15 residues.

The J gene is TRBJ2-2, the V gene TRBV12-3 or TRBV12-4; 9 nucleotides line up with TRBD1. This CDR3 comprises 15 residues. The ends lost 6 bases at V and 4 bases at J; junction bases unmatched: 6. The CDR3 DNA sequence: TGTGCCAGCAGAGCCGGGACAGGGTTCACCGGGGAGCTGTTTTTT. It yields the protein CASRAGTGFTGELFF.

The CDR3 DNA reads as TGTGCCAGCAGTGGTGCTAACTACAATGAGCAGTTCTTC. Translated: CASSGANYNEQFF. This sequence joins TRBV6-1 and TRBJ2-1; D gene unclear. The CDR3 is 13 amino acids. Trimming took off 4 bases at V and 3 bases at J, with 7 bases between the two ends. Germline values: CDR1 MNHNS, CDR2 SASEGT.

This clonotype was counted many times. The V gene is TRBV12-3 or TRBV12-4, the J gene TRBJ1-6, with a weak D call TRBD1 (6 bases). V lost 6 bases and J 9 bases, leaving 12 bases between the germline ends. The CDR3 extends over 13 amino acids. The chain's CDR3 is CASSRGAGSPLHF. In DNA form, the CDR3 reads TGTGCCAGCAGCCGGGGGGCCGGTTCACCCCTCCACTTT.

V usage is TRBV10-3 and J usage is TRBJ1-2; 8 positions agree with TRBD1. The ends lost 7 bases at V and 8 bases at J; junction bases unmatched: 12. Germline V lookup: CDR1 ENHRY, CDR2 SYGVKD. The CDR3 extends over 14 amino acids. The CDR3 here is CAIKRQGSMLGYTF. CDR3 DNA sequence: TGTGCCATCAAACGACAGGGGTCGATGCTGGGCTACACCTTC.

This clonotype has a handful of counts. The J gene is TRBJ2-5, the V gene TRBV5-1, with TRBD1 matching over 8 bases. J was trimmed by 3 bases and V by 4 bases; bases with no gene match: 5. The CDR3 has 14 residues. Looked up from germline, CDR1 is SGHRS and CDR2 is YFSETQ. The CDR3 reads CASSEGTGKETQYF. DNA for the CDR3: TGCGCCAGCAGCGAAGGGACAGGCAAAGAGACCCAGTACTTC.

This chain connects TRBV7-3 to TRBJ2-1; D unclear. The CDR3 consists of 13 residues. The germline V gene has CDR1 SGHTA and CDR2 FQGTGA. Trimming stripped 1 base from V and 7 bases from J, with 8 bases between. CDR3 sequence (DNA): TGTGCCAGCAGCTTAAACTCCGTGAATGAGCAGTTCTTC. Protein sequence: CASSLNSVNEQFF.

The sample holds a few counts of this clonotype. The chain joins TRBV12-3 or TRBV12-4 to TRBJ2-5, with a possible D match to TRBD1 (6 bases). There are 15 residues in the CDR3. The germline V and J ends were trimmed by 3 bases and 5 bases, with 16 bases remaining between them. CDR3 amino acids: CASSFGTGLTETQYF. CDR3 coding DNA: TGTGCCAGCAGTTTCGGAACAGGGCTGACGGAGACCCAGTACTTC.

V is TRBV7-2 and J is TRBJ2-7; D is perhaps TRBD2 (5 bases). The germline V gene encodes CDR1 SGHTA and CDR2 FQGNSA. The CDR3 sequence is 17 residues long. The germline V and J ends were trimmed by 5 bases and 0 bases, with 20 bases remaining between them. The CDR3 here is CASSPSRISALSYEQYF. The CDR3 bases are TGTGCCAGCAGCCCCTCCCGGATTAGCGCCCTCTCCTACGAGCAGTACTTC.